This passage covers 21 T cell receptor beta chains from one sample sequenced in a study of blood T cell repertoires in COVID-19. This table comes from immunoSEQ multiplex PCR, and its TCRdb copy is limited to in-frame clones, with some not included. The sample carries 200,000 to 250,000 clones, 81% recorded once. The sequenced sample consisted of peripheral blood. The source is a woman at least 80 years old with COVID-19, enrolled during active disease.

The genes are TRBV3-1 (or the pseudogene TRBV3-2) and TRBJ1-1; 9 positions match TRBD1. V dropped 4 bases and J dropped 4; count of bases not matched to a gene: 4. The CDR3 is 14 amino acids. The germline V gene encodes CDR1 LGHDT and CDR2 YNNKEL (reference sequence). In DNA, the CDR3 is TGTGCCAGCAGCCTTTCGGACAGGGGCACTGAAGCTTTCTTT. It codes for CASSLSDRGTEAFF.

This rearrangement joins TRBV6-4 to TRBJ2-1; TRBD1 might be the D (6 bases). Germline CDR1 MRHNA, CDR2 SNTAGT. There are 13 residues in the CDR3. V gave up 3 bases and J gave up 8 bases, with 11 bases separating them. CDR3 bases: TGTGCCAGCAGTGAAGAACAGGGCTATGAGCAGTTCTTC. Its translation: CASSEEQGYEQFF.

The chain recombines TRBV12-3 or TRBV12-4 with TRBJ2-1; D possibly corresponds to TRBD1 (6 bases). The CDR3 runs 13 residues. Trimming stripped 7 bases from V and 9 bases from J, with 16 bases between. The CDR3 DNA follows: TGTGCCAGCAAGATCGCGGTGGGGGCTGAGCAGTTCTTC. This gives the protein CASKIAVGAEQFF.

The V and J genes are TRBV7-9 and TRBJ1-6; a possible D gene is TRBD1 (5 bases). This CDR3 contains 17 residues. The germline V gene has CDR1 SEHNR and CDR2 FQNEAQ (reference sequence). V gave up 5 bases and J gave up 5 bases, with 19 bases separating them. DNA for the CDR3: TGTGCCAGCAGCCAGACCCGGGGGGTCGGCAATAATTCACCCCTCCACTTT. As protein: CASSQTRGVGNNSPLHF.

V gene TRBV3-1 (or the pseudogene TRBV3-2) combines with J gene TRBJ1-3; no clear D. V was pared by 1 base and J by 1 base, with 11 bases between. The CDR3 loop spans 16 amino acids. From germline, CDR1 is LGHDT and CDR2 YNNKEL (reference sequence). CDR3 loop: CASSQGPISSGNTIYF. CDR3 coding DNA: TGTGCCAGCAGCCAAGGCCCTATTAGTTCTGGAAACACCATATATTTT.

The V and J genes are TRBV14 and TRBJ1-1, with unresolved D. V was trimmed by 3 bases and J by 3 bases, leaving 11 bases between them. Germline V CDR1 and CDR2: SGHDN, FVKESK. The CDR3 loop spans 14 amino acids. The CDR3 DNA sequence: TGTGCCAGCAGCCATCCAGGTCGGTACACTGAAGCTTTCTTT. Amino acids: CASSHPGRYTEAFF.

This clone was detected once. The chain's CDR3 is CASSVGLTSPGTEAFF. The CDR3 bases are TGTGCCAGCAGCGTTGGCTTAACCTCCCCAGGCACTGAAGCTTTCTTT. The chain joins TRBV9 to TRBJ1-1; no reliable D call. The CDR3 runs 16 residues. Per the germline V gene, CDR1 is SGDLS and CDR2 is YYNGEE. V lost 2 bases, J lost 4 bases, and 18 bases lay in between.

V usage is TRBV27 and J usage is TRBJ2-3; D gene ambiguous. This CDR3 contains 13 residues. V dropped 5 bases and J dropped 5 bases, with 11 bases sitting between them. Germline V lookup: CDR1 MNHEY, CDR2 SMNVEV (reference sequence). CDR3 residues: CASSPRPGDTQYF. The CDR3 DNA follows: TGTGCCAGCAGTCCACGACCGGGAGATACGCAGTATTTT.

V usage is TRBV11-3 and J usage is TRBJ2-1, with 7 bases fitting TRBD2. J lost 4 bases, V lost 4 bases, and 1 base had no gene match. The CDR3 runs 13 residues. Germline CDR1 is SGHNT and CDR2 is YENEEA. CDR3 sequence (DNA): TGTGCCAGCAGCTCGGGGGGATACAATGAGCAGTTCTTC. Residues: CASSSGGYNEQFF.

The chain joins TRBV30 to TRBJ2-3; TRBD1 matches 7 bases. V trimming: 5 bases; J trimming: 1 base; junction bases outside the gene matches: 9. CDR1 and CDR2 from the germline V gene are GTSNPN and SVGIG (reference sequence). The CDR3 sequence is 15 residues long. The CDR3 here is CAWLNRGGGTDTQYF. Written as DNA, the CDR3 is TGTGCCTGGCTCAACAGGGGCGGCGGCACAGATACGCAGTATTTT.

The chain couples TRBV6-5 to TRBJ2-5, with TRBD2 matching over 7 bases. The CDR3 has 14 residues. Germline assignment: CDR1 MNHEY and CDR2 SVGAGI. V gave up 6 bases and J gave up 2 bases; unmatched junction bases: 6. The CDR3 sequence: CASRPGGVQETQYF. The CDR3 DNA reads as TGTGCCAGCAGGCCTGGGGGGGTACAAGAGACCCAGTACTTC.

This rearrangement joins TRBV5-1 to TRBJ2-2, with 8 bases that match TRBD2. The CDR3 totals 15 residues. With 4 bases clipped from V and 1 base from J, the junction kept 3 bases outside the gene matches. Germline V lookup: CDR1 SGHRS, CDR2 YFSETQ. In nucleotides, the CDR3 is TGCGCCAGCAGCACGGGGGGGCAGAACACCGGGGAGCTGTTTTTT. It translates to CASSTGGQNTGELFF. The full variable domain, its missing parts supplied by reference TRBV5-1 and TRBJ2-2, is KAGVTQTPRYLIKTRGQQVTLSCSPISGHRSVSWYQQTPGQGLQFLFEYFSETQRNKGNFPGRFSGRQFSNSRSEMNVSTLELGDSALYLCASSTGGQNTGELFFGEGSRLTVL.

This clone was recorded a few times. The chain combines TRBV6-5 with TRBJ2-7, with 7 bases fitting TRBD1. Germline V gene lookup returns CDR1 MNHEY and CDR2 SVGAGI. J lost 3 bases, V lost 6 bases, and 8 bases had no gene match. The length of the CDR3 is 14 residues. The CDR3 sequence is CASRPPGQNYEQYF. CDR3 in DNA: TGTGCCAGCAGACCCCCGGGACAGAACTACGAGCAGTACTTC.

As DNA, the CDR3 is TGTGCCAGCAGCTTAGGCCGTGGGAGCGGGAGGCAGGGTGAGCAGTTCTTC. Translating gives CASSLGRGSGRQGEQFF. V gene TRBV11-2 combines with J gene TRBJ2-1; 9 nucleotides line up with TRBD2. The CDR3 sequence is 17 residues long. With V trimmed by 1 base and J by 9 bases, 13 bases remained unmatched. The germline V gene has CDR1 SGHAT and CDR2 FQNNGV.

The CDR3, as DNA: TGTGCCAGCTCACCACGCTCGGCGGGGGGCTCCTACGAGCAGTACTTC. Encoded protein: CASSPRSAGGSYEQYF. V gene TRBV18 combines with J gene TRBJ2-7; 8 positions agree with TRBD2. V dropped 1 base and J dropped 0; count of bases not matched to a gene: 5. CDR3 length: 16 amino acids. Germline V CDR1 and CDR2: KGHSH, LQKENI.

This clone was observed a single time. The rearrangement joins TRBV19 to TRBJ2-1, with D maybe TRBD2 (6 bases). The CDR3 has 14 residues. Trimming removed 6 bases from V and 4 bases from J, with 13 bases in between. From germline, CDR1 is LNHDA and CDR2 SQIVND (reference sequence). This chain's CDR3 is CASSRGALYNEQFF. The DNA for the CDR3 is TGTGCCAGTAGCCGCGGGGCTCTTTACAATGAGCAGTTCTTC.

This chain uses TRBV11-1 with TRBJ1-1, with a possible D match to TRBD1 (6 bases). V shed 6 bases and J shed 6 bases, with 17 bases lying between them. In germline, CDR1 is SGHAT, CDR2 FQDESV (reference sequence). The CDR3 loop spans 14 amino acids. CDR3 bases: TGTGCCAGCAGTCCTCAGGGGAACCTAGCTGAAGCTTTCTTT. Amino acids: CASSPQGNLAEAFF.

The chain recombines TRBV29-1 with TRBJ1-2, with TRBD1 matching over 9 bases. With 4 bases clipped from V and 7 bases from J, the junction kept 13 bases outside the gene matches. The CDR3 is 15 residues long. CDR1 is SQVTM, CDR2 ANQGSEA, per germline. The CDR3 DNA reads as TGCAGCGTTGGCCCACCGGGACAGGGAAGTTCTGGCTACACCTTC. This translates into CSVGPPGQGSSGYTF.

The rearrangement uses TRBV11-2 and TRBJ1-4; TRBD1 is a possible D gene (5 bases). Germline loops: CDR1 SGHAT, CDR2 FQNNGV. The CDR3 loop spans 19 amino acids. Trimming removed 1 base at V and 0 bases at J, with 18 bases between. The CDR3 sequence: CASSLALQVTVATNEKLFF. The DNA of the CDR3 is TGTGCCAGCAGCTTAGCCCTACAGGTGACGGTTGCAACTAATGAAAAACTGTTTTTT. The full variable domain, its missing parts supplied by reference TRBV11-2 and TRBJ1-4, is EAGVAQSPRYKIIEKRQSVAFWCNPISGHATLYWYQQILGQGPKLLIQFQNNGVVDDSQLPKDRFSAERLKGVDSTLKIQPAKLEDSAVYLCASSLALQVTVATNEKLFFGSGTQLSVL.

The V call is TRBV3-1 (or the pseudogene TRBV3-2), the J call TRBJ1-2, with no clear D. V was pared by 4 bases and J by 8 bases, with 14 bases between. Germline V CDR1 and CDR2: LGHDT, YNNKEL (reference sequence). The CDR3 consists of 13 residues. The CDR3 DNA follows: TGTGCCAGCAGCCCTGGAGCATCGCGCGGCTACACCTTC. Amino acid sequence: CASSPGASRGYTF.

The chain employs TRBV6-5 and TRBJ1-1; D perhaps matches TRBD1 (6 bases). Per germline, CDR1 MNHEY and CDR2 SVGAGI. The V end lost 0 bases, the J end lost 8 bases, and 19 bases lay between the germline ends. The CDR3 runs to 16 residues. The CDR3 reads CASSYSPTPDSDEAFF. CDR3 coding DNA: TGTGCCAGCAGTTACTCCCCCACCCCGGACAGTGACGAAGCTTTCTTT.